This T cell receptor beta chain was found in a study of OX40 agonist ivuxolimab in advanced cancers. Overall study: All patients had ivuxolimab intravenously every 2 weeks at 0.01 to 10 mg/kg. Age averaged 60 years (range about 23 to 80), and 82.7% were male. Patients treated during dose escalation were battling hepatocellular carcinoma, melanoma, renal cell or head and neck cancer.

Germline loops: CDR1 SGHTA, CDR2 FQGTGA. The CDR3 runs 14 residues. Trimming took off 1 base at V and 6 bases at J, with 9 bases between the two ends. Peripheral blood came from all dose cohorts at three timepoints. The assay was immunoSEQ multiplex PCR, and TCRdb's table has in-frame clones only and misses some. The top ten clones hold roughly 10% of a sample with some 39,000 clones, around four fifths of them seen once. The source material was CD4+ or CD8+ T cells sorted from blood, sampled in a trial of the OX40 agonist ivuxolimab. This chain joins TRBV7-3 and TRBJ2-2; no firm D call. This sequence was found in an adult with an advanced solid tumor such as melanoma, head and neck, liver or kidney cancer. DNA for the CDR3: TGTGCCAGCAGCTTAATGAACTCGGCCGGGGAGCTGTTTTTT. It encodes CASSLMNSAGELFF.